The present TCR beta chain was sequenced within a study of T cells in women clearing cervical HPV infection. The wider study: Cases' blood sampling followed lesion detection by median approximately 150 days (90 to 200). Study results and caveats: TRBV6-7 abundance was lower in cases than controls (0.11% versus 0.16%).

Some clones are missing from TCRdb's copy, which holds only in-frame ones; the method was immunoSEQ multiplex PCR. In total, the table holds some 31,000 clones. V lost 4 bases to trimming and J lost 2 bases, with 6 bases between them. CDR1 and CDR2 from the germline V gene are DFQATT and SNEGSKA (reference sequence). The CDR3 is 12 residues long. As concerns this clone: Its antigen is unidentified. The read finishes 3 residues shy of the CDR3 end, and the germline J gene is used to complete it.

What was sequenced was blood buffy coat. J is TRBJ1-3 and V is TRBV20-1, with unresolved D. This TCR came from a woman aged 18 to 75 with a cervical HPV16 infection that either progressed to CIN3+ or cleared (not recorded which). Partial CDR3 DNA: TGCAGTGCTAAAGCCCCTGGAAACACC. Its protein is CSAKAPGNT. The full-length CDR3 reads as CSAKAPGNTIYF.